Shown below are 15 T cell receptor beta chains from a single sample sequenced in a study of T-cell reconstitution after alpha-beta-depleted transplantation in children. The TCRbeta library incorporated unique molecular identifiers. TCRdb re-called the PCR reads with MiXCR, one entry per CDR3 protein. The table has fewer than 700,000 distinct CDR3 sequences, 13% seen once; the top ten hold around 2%. Sequenced material: PBMCs, mostly from graft donor cells, taken 360 days after TCRalphabeta/CD19-depleted stem cell transplant. The receptors stem from a male patient younger than 18 who had a stem cell transplant for acute myeloid leukemia, so the T cells may come from the graft donor.

This clonotype occurred many times. The V and J genes are TRBV24-1 and TRBJ2-2, with 10 positions matching TRBD1. From germline, CDR1 is KGHDR and CDR2 SFDVKD. The V gene end was trimmed by 0 bases and the J gene end by 1 base; junction bases not matched to a gene: 1. The CDR3 contains 17 residues. This chain's CDR3 is CATSDLGTGVNTGELFF. Written as DNA, the CDR3 is TGTGCCACCAGTGATTTGGGGACAGGGGTGAACACCGGGGAGCTGTTTTTT.

This clonotype was seen a handful of times. The chain is built from TRBV19 and TRBJ2-1; maybe TRBD2 (5 bases). The ends were cut back, 5 bases at V and 6 bases at J, with 8 bases in the middle. CDR1 and CDR2 from the germline V gene are LNHDA and SQIVND (reference sequence). This CDR3 spans 12 amino acids. CDR3 in DNA: TGTGCCAGTAGTGGTACTAGCAATGAGCAGTTCTTC. It yields the protein CASSGTSNEQFF.

The table lists this clonotype with a few counts. The V gene is TRBV12-3 or TRBV12-4, the J gene TRBJ2-5; D is unresolved. V was pared by 2 bases and J by 7 bases, with 11 bases between. This CDR3 contains 13 residues. The CDR3 DNA is TGTGCCAGCAGTTTAAAGGACGGGCGGACCCAGTACTTC. Its translation: CASSLKDGRTQYF.

V is TRBV7-8 and J is TRBJ2-7, with D possibly being TRBD2 (5 bases). This CDR3 comprises 15 residues. The germline gives CDR1 SGHVS, CDR2 FQNEAQ. V was pared by 5 bases and J by 0 bases, with 14 bases between. In DNA, the CDR3 is TGTGCCAGCAGCCGACGGGGTACCATCTCCTACGAGCAGTACTTC. Translation gives CASSRRGTISYEQYF.

CDR3 loop: CASSLSGGKDEQYF. Written as DNA, the CDR3 is TGTGCCAGCAGCTTATCAGGGGGAAAGGACGAGCAGTACTTC. The chain has TRBV7-2 and TRBJ2-7; 7 bases line up with TRBD1. This CDR3 has 14 residues. V gave up 2 bases and J gave up 5 bases; unmatched junction bases: 6. In germline, CDR1 is SGHTA, CDR2 FQGNSA.

This sequence joins TRBV28 and TRBJ2-7, with 8 nucleotides matching TRBD2. The CDR3 has 16 residues. CDR1 and CDR2 (germline): MDHEN, SYDVKM. Trimming removed 5 bases from V and 2 bases from J; junction bases left unmatched: 11. For the CDR3, the DNA is TGTGCCAGCAGTAGAGGACTAGCACGGGGGGCCTACGAGCAGTACTTC. Protein sequence: CASSRGLARGAYEQYF.

Only a few counts were recorded for this clonotype. V gene TRBV19 combines with J gene TRBJ2-3; D not certain. From germline, CDR1 is LNHDA and CDR2 SQIVND (reference sequence). V lost 0 bases and J lost 4, with 11 bases in between. This CDR3 contains 15 residues. CDR3 DNA: TGTGCCAGTAGTATAGAGCAGGCCCACTCAGATACGCAGTATTTT. Translating gives CASSIEQAHSDTQYF.

This clonotype occurred many times. The chain combines TRBV21-1 with TRBJ2-5; TRBD1, as called in the table, went unchecked against the DNA. TRBV21-1 is shown as a pseudogene. The CDR3 extends over 17 amino acids. Here the CDR3 DNA reads TGTGCCAGCAGCAGGGTACCCCTGCGTTTCAAAGCTTTGACCCAGTACTTC. It translates to CASSRVPLRFKALTQYF.

There are a few counts of this clonotype. The gene calls are TRBV4-3 and TRBJ2-7; D uncertain. Germline CDR1 LGHNA, CDR2 YSLEER. The V end was cut by 6 bases, the J end by 2 bases, with 17 bases between. The CDR3 totals 15 residues. CDR3 protein: CASSLNDVSPYEQYF. CDR3 bases: TGCGCCAGCAGTCTAAATGACGTATCCCCCTACGAGCAGTACTTC.

The table lists this clonotype with a few counts. The chain combines TRBV29-1 with TRBJ1-2; D is unresolved. The CDR3 contains 11 residues. CDR1 is SQVTM, CDR2 ANQGSEA, per germline. In DNA, the CDR3 is TGCAGGGGGTGGTCGGAAAATGGCTACACCTTC. Translated: CRGWSENGYTF. The full variable domain, completed using reference TRBV29-1 and TRBJ1-2, is SAVISQKPSRDICQRGTSLTIQCQVDSQVTMMFWYRQQPGQSLTLIATANQGSEATYESGFVIDKFPISRPNLTFSTLTVSNMSPEDSSIYLCRGWSENGYTFGSGTRLTVV.

This clonotype was counted many times. The rearrangement links TRBV27 to TRBJ1-2; 12 bases map to TRBD1. Germline V CDR1 and CDR2: MNHEY, SMNVEV (reference sequence). V shed 5 bases, J shed 7 bases, and the junction held 8 bases outside the gene matches. The CDR3 is 15 residues long. The CDR3 region has the DNA TGTGCCAGCAGTCCAGGGACAGGGGGCTCGGCTGGCTACACCTTC. This encodes CASSPGTGGSAGYTF.

The chain links TRBV23-1 to TRBJ2-2, with D perhaps TRBD2 (5 bases). TRBV23-1 has ORF status, its function being uncertain. CDR3 length: 15 residues. Deletions cut 3 bases from V and 2 bases from J, with 10 bases between. Here the CDR3 DNA reads TGCGCCAGCAGTCAGCCCGGACTCAACACCGGGGAGCTGTTTTTT. Its translation: CASSQPGLNTGELFF.

The CDR3 DNA is TGTGCCAGCAGCTTAGCAGGAGCGCAGGCCAACGTCCTGACTTTC. Protein product: CASSLAGAQANVLTF. The V gene is TRBV7-2, the J gene TRBJ2-6; D not resolved. Germline lookup yields CDR1 SGHTA and CDR2 FQGNSA. The germline V and J ends were trimmed by 0 bases and 6 bases, with 9 bases remaining between them. CDR3 size: 15 residues. The full variable domain, completed using reference TRBV7-2 and TRBJ2-6, is GAGVSQSPSNKVTEKGKDVELRCDPISGHTALYWYRQSLGQGLEFLIYFQGNSAPDKSGLPSDRFSAERTGGSVSTLTIQRTQQEDSAVYLCASSLAGAQANVLTFGAGSRLTVL.

Regarding this clonotype: A clone one base away is much larger, so this may be a read error. The chain recombines TRBV21-1 with TRBJ2-3. TRBV21-1 is a pseudogene segment. There are 16 residues in the CDR3. The CDR3 protein is CASSHHSQNSTDTQYF. CDR3 DNA sequence: TGTGCCAGCAGCCATCATAGCCAGAATTCCACAGATACGCAGTATTTT.

This clonotype was detected only a few times. V and J are TRBV7-2 and TRBJ1-1; 8 bases align to TRBD1. The CDR3 length is 15 residues. Trimming took 4 bases from V and 6 from J; bases not matched to a gene: 10. Germline V gene data show CDR1 as SGHTA and CDR2 as FQGNSA. CDR3 bases: TGTGCCAGCAGCTCAGGACAGGGAAGGGTCGCTGAAGCTTTCTTT. Translated, it gives CASSSGQGRVAEAFF.